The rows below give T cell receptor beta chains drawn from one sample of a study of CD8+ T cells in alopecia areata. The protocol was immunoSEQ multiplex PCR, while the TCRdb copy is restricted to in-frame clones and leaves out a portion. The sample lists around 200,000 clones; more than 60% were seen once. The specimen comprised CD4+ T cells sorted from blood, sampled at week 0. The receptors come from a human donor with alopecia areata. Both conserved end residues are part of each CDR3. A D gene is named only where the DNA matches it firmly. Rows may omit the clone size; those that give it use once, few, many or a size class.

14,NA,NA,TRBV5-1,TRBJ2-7,TGCGCCAGCAGCCTTACCGGGACCATCTACGAGCAGTACTTC,CASSLTGTIYEQYF
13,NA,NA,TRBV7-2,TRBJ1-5,TGTGCCAGCAGCTCCCAATTCAATCAGCCCCAGCATTTT,CASSSQFNQPQHF
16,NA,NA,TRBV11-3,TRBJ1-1,TGTGCCAGCAGCTTAAAAGGGGATTCTTGGACCACTGAAGCTTTCTTT,CASSLKGDSWTTEAFF
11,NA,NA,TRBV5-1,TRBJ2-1,TGCGCCAGCAGCTCATACTTGGGGCAGTTCTTC,CASSSYLGQFF
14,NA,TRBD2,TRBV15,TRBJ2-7,TGTGCCACCAGCCTAGCGGGGGGGCTTGGCGAGCAGTACTTC,CATSLAGGLGEQYF
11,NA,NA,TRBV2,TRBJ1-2,TGTGCCAGCACCGGGACTTATGGCTACACCTTC,CASTGTYGYTF
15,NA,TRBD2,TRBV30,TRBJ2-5,TGTGCCTGGAGTGTAGCGGGGGGGAACCAAGAGACCCAGTACTTC,CAWSVAGGNQETQYF
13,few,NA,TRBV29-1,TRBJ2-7,TGCAGCGTTGGGGAAAGAGGGGCCTACGAGCAGTACTTC,CSVGERGAYEQYF
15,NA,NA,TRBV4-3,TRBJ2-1,TGCGCCAGCAGCCAGGGATTTAACTCCTACAATGAGCAGTTCTTC,CASSQGFNSYNEQFF
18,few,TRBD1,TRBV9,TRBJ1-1,TGTGCCAGCAGCCTCAGCCCTAGGACAGGGGGTACGAAGGCTGAAGCTTTCTTT,CASSLSPRTGGTKAEAFF
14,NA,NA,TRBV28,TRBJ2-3,TGTGCCAGCAGCTCGAAACCAAGCACAGATACGCAGTATTTT,CASSSKPSTDTQYF
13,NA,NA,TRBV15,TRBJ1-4,TGTGCCACCAGCAGAAAGGGTAATGAAAAACTGTTTTTT,CATSRKGNEKLFF